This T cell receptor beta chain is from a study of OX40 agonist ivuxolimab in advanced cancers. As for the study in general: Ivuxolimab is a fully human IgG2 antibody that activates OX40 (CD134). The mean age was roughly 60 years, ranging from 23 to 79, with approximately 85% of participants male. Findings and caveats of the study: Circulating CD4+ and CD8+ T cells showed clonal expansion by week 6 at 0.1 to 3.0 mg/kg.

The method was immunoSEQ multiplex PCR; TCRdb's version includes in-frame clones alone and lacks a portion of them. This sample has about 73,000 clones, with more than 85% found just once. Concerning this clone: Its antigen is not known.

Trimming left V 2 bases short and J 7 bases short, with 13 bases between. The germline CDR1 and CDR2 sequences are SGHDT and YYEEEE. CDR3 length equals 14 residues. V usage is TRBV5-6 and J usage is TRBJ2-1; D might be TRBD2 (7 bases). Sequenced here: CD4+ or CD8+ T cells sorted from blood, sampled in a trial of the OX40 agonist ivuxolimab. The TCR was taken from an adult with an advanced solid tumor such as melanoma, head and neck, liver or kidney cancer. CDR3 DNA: TGTGCCAGCAGCTTAGGGGGGGGCCCAAATGAGCAGTTCTTC. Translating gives CASSLGGGPNEQFF. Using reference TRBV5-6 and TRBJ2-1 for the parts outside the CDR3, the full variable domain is DAGVTQSPTHLIKTRGQQVTLRCSPKSGHDTVSWYQQALGQGPQFIFQYYEEEERQRGNFPDRFSGHQFPNYSSELNVNALLLGDSALYLCASSLGGGPNEQFFGPGTRLTVL.